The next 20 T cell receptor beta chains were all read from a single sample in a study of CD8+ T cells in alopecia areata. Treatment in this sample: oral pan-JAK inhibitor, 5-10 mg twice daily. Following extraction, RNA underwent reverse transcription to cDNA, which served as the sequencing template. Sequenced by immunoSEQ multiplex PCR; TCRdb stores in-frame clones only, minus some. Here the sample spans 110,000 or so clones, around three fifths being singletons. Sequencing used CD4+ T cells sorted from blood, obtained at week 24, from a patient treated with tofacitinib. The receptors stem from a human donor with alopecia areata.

The CDR3 here is CASSPFLSDQPQHF. In DNA form, the CDR3 reads TGTGCCAGCAGCCCCTTTTTGTCAGATCAGCCCCAGCATTTT. J is TRBJ1-5 and V is TRBV7-2; no clear D. The germline V gene encodes CDR1 SGHTA and CDR2 FQGNSA. Trimming removed 5 bases from V and 5 bases from J, with 13 bases in between. The CDR3 has 14 amino acids.

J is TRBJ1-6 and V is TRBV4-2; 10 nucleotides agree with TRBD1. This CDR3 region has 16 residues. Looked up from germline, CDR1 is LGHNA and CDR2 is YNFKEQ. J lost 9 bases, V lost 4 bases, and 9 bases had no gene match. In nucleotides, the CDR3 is TGTGCCAGCAGCCCCGATCAGGGACAGGGGTCTTCACCCCTCCACTTT. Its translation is CASSPDQGQGSSPLHF.

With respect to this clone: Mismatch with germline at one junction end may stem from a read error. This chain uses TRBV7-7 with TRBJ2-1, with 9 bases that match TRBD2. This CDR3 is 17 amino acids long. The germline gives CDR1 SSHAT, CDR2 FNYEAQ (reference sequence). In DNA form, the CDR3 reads TGTGCTAGCAGCCCCGGGACTAGCCTTTTCCTCAAGAATGAGCAGTTCTTC. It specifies CASSPGTSLFLKNEQFF.

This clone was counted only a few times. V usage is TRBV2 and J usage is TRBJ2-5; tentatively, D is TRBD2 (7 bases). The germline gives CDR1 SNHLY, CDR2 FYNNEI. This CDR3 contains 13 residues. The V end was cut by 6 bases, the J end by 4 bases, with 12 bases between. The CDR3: CASSPGGSETQYF. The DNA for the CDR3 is TGTGCCAGCAGCCCGGGGGGCTCAGAGACCCAGTACTTC.

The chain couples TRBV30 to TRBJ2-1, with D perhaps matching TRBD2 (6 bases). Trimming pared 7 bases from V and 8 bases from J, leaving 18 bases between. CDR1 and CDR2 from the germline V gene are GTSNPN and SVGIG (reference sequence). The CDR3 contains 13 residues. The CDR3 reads CAFLRRGFDEQFF. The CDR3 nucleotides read TGTGCCTTCTTAAGGAGGGGTTTCGATGAGCAGTTCTTC.

The DNA of the CDR3 is TGTGCCAGCAGCTTAGCAGGCCTCGGAACCAATGAGCAGTTCTTC. Its translation: CASSLAGLGTNEQFF. The chain uses TRBV7-2 and TRBJ2-1; no definite D call. This CDR3 is 15 amino acids long. Germline CDR1 SGHTA, CDR2 FQGNSA. The V end was cut by 0 bases, the J end by 6 bases, with 12 bases between.

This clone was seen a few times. The CDR3 reads CASGRGGGNIQYF. The CDR3 DNA is TGTGCCAGCGGTCGTGGGGGCGGAAACATTCAGTACTTC. The chain is built from TRBV7-9 and TRBJ2-4; D is possibly TRBD1 (6 bases). V lost 8 bases, J lost 6 bases, and 14 bases lay in between. The CDR3 contains 13 residues. The germline V gene has CDR1 SEHNR and CDR2 FQNEAQ (reference sequence).

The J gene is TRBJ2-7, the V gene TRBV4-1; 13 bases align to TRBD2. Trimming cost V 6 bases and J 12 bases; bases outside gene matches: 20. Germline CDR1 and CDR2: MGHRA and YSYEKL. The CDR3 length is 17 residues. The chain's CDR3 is CASRPRADGTSGADSYF. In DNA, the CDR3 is TGCGCCAGCAGGCCACGGGCGGACGGGACTAGCGGGGCGGACTCGTACTTC.

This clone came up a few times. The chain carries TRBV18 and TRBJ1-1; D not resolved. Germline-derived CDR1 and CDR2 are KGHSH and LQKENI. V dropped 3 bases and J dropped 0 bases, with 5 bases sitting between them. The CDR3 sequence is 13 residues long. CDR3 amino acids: CASSPAVNTEAFF. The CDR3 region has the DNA TGTGCCAGCTCACCCGCAGTGAACACTGAAGCTTTCTTT.

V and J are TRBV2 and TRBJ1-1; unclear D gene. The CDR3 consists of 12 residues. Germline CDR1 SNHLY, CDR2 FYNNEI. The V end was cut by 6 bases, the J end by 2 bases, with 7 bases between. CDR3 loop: CASRRENTEAFF. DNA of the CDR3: TGTGCCAGCAGACGAGAAAACACTGAAGCTTTCTTT. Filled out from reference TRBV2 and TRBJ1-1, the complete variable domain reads EPEVTQTPSHQVTQMGQEVILRCVPISNHLYFYWYRQILGQKVEFLVSFYNNEISEKSEIFDDQFSVERPDGSNFTLKIRSTKLEDSAMYFCASRRENTEAFFGQGTRLTVV.

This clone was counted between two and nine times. Written as DNA, the CDR3 is TGTGCCAGCAGCTTGGATACACGTGACGAGCAGTACTTC. Its translation: CASSLDTRDEQYF. The chain recombines TRBV5-4 with TRBJ2-7, with D unclear. The germline gives CDR1 SGHNT, CDR2 YYREEE (reference sequence). Trimming pared 0 bases from V and 5 bases from J, leaving 9 bases between. The CDR3 sequence is 13 residues long.

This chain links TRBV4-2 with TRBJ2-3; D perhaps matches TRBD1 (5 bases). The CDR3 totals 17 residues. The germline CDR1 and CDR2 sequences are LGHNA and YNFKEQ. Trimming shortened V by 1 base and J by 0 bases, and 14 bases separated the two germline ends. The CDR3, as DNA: TGTGCCAGCAGCCAAGGTAATACAGGCCGTAGCACAGATACGCAGTATTTT. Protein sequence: CASSQGNTGRSTDTQYF.

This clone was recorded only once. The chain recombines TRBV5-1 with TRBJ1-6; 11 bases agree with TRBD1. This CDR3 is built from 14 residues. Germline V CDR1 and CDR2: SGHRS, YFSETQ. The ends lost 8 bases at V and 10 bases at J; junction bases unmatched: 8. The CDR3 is CASRTGGDHSPLHF. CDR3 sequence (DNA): TGCGCCAGTAGGACAGGGGGCGATCACTCACCCCTCCACTTT. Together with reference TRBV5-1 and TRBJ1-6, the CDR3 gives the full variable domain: KAGVTQTPRYLIKTRGQQVTLSCSPISGHRSVSWYQQTPGQGLQFLFEYFSETQRNKGNFPGRFSGRQFSNSRSEMNVSTLELGDSALYLCASRTGGDHSPLHFGNGTRLTVT.

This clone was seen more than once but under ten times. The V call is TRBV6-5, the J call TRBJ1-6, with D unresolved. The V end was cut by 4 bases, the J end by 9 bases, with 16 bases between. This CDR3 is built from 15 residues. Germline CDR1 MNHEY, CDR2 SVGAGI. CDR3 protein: CASSFRGESLSPLHF. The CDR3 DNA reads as TGTGCCAGCAGTTTTCGGGGAGAAAGTCTTTCACCCCTCCACTTT.

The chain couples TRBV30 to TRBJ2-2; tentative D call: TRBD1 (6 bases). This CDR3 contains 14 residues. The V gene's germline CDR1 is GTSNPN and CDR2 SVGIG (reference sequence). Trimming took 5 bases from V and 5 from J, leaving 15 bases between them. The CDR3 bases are TGTGCCTGGCGGGGCAGGGGCAGGACCGGGGAGCTGTTTTTT. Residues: CAWRGRGRTGELFF.

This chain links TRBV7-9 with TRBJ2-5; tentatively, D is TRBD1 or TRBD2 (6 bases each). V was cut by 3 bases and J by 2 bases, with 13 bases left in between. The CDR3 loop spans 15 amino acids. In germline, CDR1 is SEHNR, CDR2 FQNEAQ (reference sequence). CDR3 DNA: TGTGCCAGCAGCTTGGGGGGCCCACAGCAAGAGACCCAGTACTTC. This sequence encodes CASSLGGPQQETQYF.

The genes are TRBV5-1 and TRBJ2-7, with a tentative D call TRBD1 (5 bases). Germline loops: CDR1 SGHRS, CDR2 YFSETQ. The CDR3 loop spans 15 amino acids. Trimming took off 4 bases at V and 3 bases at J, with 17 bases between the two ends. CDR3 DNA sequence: TGCGCCAGCAGCCACGGGCAGGGATCCAACTACGAGCAGTACTTC. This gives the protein CASSHGQGSNYEQYF.

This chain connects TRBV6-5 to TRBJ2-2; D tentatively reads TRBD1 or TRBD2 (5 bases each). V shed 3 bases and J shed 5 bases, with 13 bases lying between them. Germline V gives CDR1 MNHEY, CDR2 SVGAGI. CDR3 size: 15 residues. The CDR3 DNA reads TGTGCCAGCAGTTATGGGGGATTGGGGACCGGGGAGCTGTTTTTT. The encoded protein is CASSYGGLGTGELFF.

CDR3 in DNA: TGTGCCAGCAGCCCAATCCTGGGTGGGGATGAAAAACTGTTTTTT. Its translation is CASSPILGGDEKLFF. J is TRBJ1-4 and V is TRBV7-8, with no clear D. The CDR3 runs 15 residues. Germline CDR1 reads SGHVS; CDR2 reads FQNEAQ. Trimming took 5 bases from V and 6 from J, leaving 16 bases between them.

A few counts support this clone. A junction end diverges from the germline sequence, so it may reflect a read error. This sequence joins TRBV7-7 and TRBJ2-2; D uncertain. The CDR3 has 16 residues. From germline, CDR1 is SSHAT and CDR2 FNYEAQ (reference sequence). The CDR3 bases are TGTGCTAGCAGCTTAGGTCGGACCGTGAACACCGGGGAGCTGTTTTTT. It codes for CASSLGRTVNTGELFF.